These 26 T cell receptor beta chains were all obtained from the same sample, sequenced in a study of T cell changes during pregnancy in multiple sclerosis. TCRdb's table, derived via immunoSEQ multiplex PCR, lists solely in-frame clones and lacks some. This sample carries around 39,000 clones, 80% to 90% of them seen once, and the ten largest clones take 0.9% to 1.5%. The sequencing here drew on CD4+ T cells from peripheral blood mononuclear cells, taken before pregnancy. The receptors were sampled from a female donor with multiple sclerosis, enrolled in a pregnancy study.

The chain has TRBV5-4 and TRBJ2-5, with TRBD2 matching 12 bases. Germline assignment: CDR1 SGHNT and CDR2 YYREEE (reference sequence). The CDR3 covers 15 residues. The V gene end was trimmed by 0 bases and the J gene end by 5 bases; junction bases not matched to a gene: 2. The CDR3 is CASSLGLAGAETQYF. For the CDR3, the DNA is TGTGCCAGCAGCTTGGGACTAGCGGGAGCCGAGACCCAGTACTTC.

CDR3 nucleotides: TGTGCCAGCAGCTTAGGGTCAGGGGGCGACTATGGCTACACCTTC. It is translated as CASSLGSGGDYGYTF. This sequence joins TRBV7-2 and TRBJ1-2; 8 bases align to TRBD1. V lost 1 base, J lost 3 bases, and 4 bases stayed unmatched. The CDR3 covers 15 residues. Germline assignment: CDR1 SGHTA and CDR2 FQGNSA.

This sequence joins TRBV11-2 and TRBJ1-2; D is undetermined. CDR1 and CDR2 (germline): SGHAT, FQNNGV. CDR3 length equals 17 residues. Deletions cut 2 bases from V and 3 bases from J, with 19 bases between. For the CDR3, the DNA is TGTGCCAGCAGCTTACTCCTCGACGGGAAGGTTGACTATGGCTACACCTTC. It is translated as CASSLLLDGKVDYGYTF.

The chain joins TRBV5-4 to TRBJ2-2; D may be TRBD1 (5 bases). The CDR3 is made up of 16 amino acids. The V and J ends lost 2 bases and 1 base respectively, with 12 bases between them. The germline V gene has CDR1 SGHNT and CDR2 YYREEE (reference sequence). The CDR3, as DNA: TGTGCCAGCAGCTTCGGTCGACAGAGGAACACCGGGGAGCTGTTTTTT. The encoded protein is CASSFGRQRNTGELFF.

J is TRBJ1-1 and V is TRBV7-2, with no clear D. Trimming shortened V by 1 base and J by 0 bases, and 6 bases separated the two germline ends. The V gene's germline CDR1 is SGHTA and CDR2 FQGNSA. This CDR3 region has 14 residues. CDR3 DNA: TGTGCCAGCAGCTTAGGTCCATTGAACACTGAAGCTTTCTTT. It translates to CASSLGPLNTEAFF.

This clone was recorded a few times. This sequence joins TRBV30 and TRBJ1-1; D is uncertain. With 2 bases removed from V and 0 bases from J, the gap between germline ends came to 7 bases. The CDR3 contains 13 residues. The germline gives CDR1 GTSNPN, CDR2 SVGIG (reference sequence). CDR3: CAWSPRLNTEAFF. DNA for the CDR3: TGTGCCTGGAGTCCGCGGTTGAACACTGAAGCTTTCTTT.

The chain carries TRBV5-6 and TRBJ1-5; TRBD1 matches at 9 bases. V gave up 4 bases and J gave up 4 bases; unmatched junction bases: 3. Germline CDR1 is SGHDT and CDR2 is YYEEEE. The CDR3 is 14 amino acids. CDR3 DNA: TGTGCCAGCAGCAAGGACAGGGGAAATCAGCCCCAGCATTTT. Its protein product is CASSKDRGNQPQHF.

V and J are TRBV11-1 and TRBJ2-3, with D unclear. Germline CDR1 and CDR2: SGHAT and FQDESV (reference sequence). The CDR3 sequence is 13 residues long. Trimming cost V 1 base and J 4 bases, with 6 bases left between them. CDR3 coding DNA: TGTGCCAGCAGCTTAGGGGCCCCAGATACGCAGTATTTT. This gives the protein CASSLGAPDTQYF.

The CDR3 spells CASSYFINQPQHF. The CDR3 DNA is TGTGCCAGCAGTTACTTTATAAATCAGCCCCAGCATTTT. V gene TRBV6-6 combines with J gene TRBJ1-5; D remains ambiguous. Trimming took off 1 base at V and 4 bases at J, with 5 bases between the two ends. From germline, CDR1 is MNHNY and CDR2 SVGAGI (reference sequence). CDR3 size: 13 residues.

V usage is TRBV12-2 and J usage is TRBJ2-7; the table's D call, TRBD1, has no DNA check behind it. TRBV12-2 constitutes a pseudogene. There are 18 residues in the CDR3. CDR3 loop: CASRLAFNSRNPYYEQYF. The CDR3 DNA reads as TGTGCAAGTCGCTTAGCCTTCAACAGCAGGAACCCCTACTACGAGCAGTACTTC.

This chain joins TRBV27 and TRBJ2-5, with TRBD2 matching 7 bases. Germline V gives CDR1 MNHEY, CDR2 SMNVEV (reference sequence). The CDR3 sequence is 16 residues long. V gave up 6 bases and J gave up 2 bases; unmatched junction bases: 12. CDR3 sequence: CASRGGGAGRQETQYF. CDR3 DNA sequence: TGTGCCAGCAGGGGGGGAGGGGCGGGTAGGCAAGAGACCCAGTACTTC.

This clone counts as medium-sized. The chain couples TRBV2 to TRBJ2-1, with D tentatively TRBD2 (6 bases). The CDR3 is 14 residues long. V lost 7 bases and J lost 3, with 13 bases in between. From germline, CDR1 is SNHLY and CDR2 FYNNEI. CDR3 nucleotide sequence: TGTGCCAGCACCGACAGACTAGTCTACAATGAGCAGTTCTTC. This sequence encodes CASTDRLVYNEQFF.

The chain employs TRBV7-9 and TRBJ2-5; 10 bases agree with TRBD2. CDR3 length: 14 amino acids. J gave up 5 bases and V 5 bases, and 5 bases lay outside the gene matches. CDR1 and CDR2 (germline): SEHNR, FQNEAQ (reference sequence). This chain's CDR3 is CASSPSGGQETQYF. Written as DNA, the CDR3 is TGTGCCAGCAGCCCTAGCGGGGGCCAGGAGACCCAGTACTTC.

V usage is TRBV19 and J usage is TRBJ1-1; D is unclear. This CDR3 is 13 amino acids long. V lost 3 bases, J lost 3 bases, and 8 bases lay in between. Germline V gene sequence: CDR1 LNHDA, CDR2 SQIVND (reference sequence). CDR3 region: CASSIQADTEAFF. The CDR3 DNA follows: TGTGCCAGTAGTATTCAGGCAGACACTGAAGCTTTCTTT.

The V call is TRBV14, the J call TRBJ2-5, with 8 positions matching TRBD1. The CDR3 is 15 amino acids. J gave up 5 bases and V 2 bases, and 7 bases lay outside the gene matches. The germline V gene has CDR1 SGHDN and CDR2 FVKESK. CDR3 in DNA: TGTGCCAGCAGCCAACCTCTCCGGACAGGGGAGACCCAGTACTTC. Translating gives CASSQPLRTGETQYF.

The CDR3 reads CASGHRGLFPYNEQFF. For the CDR3, the DNA is TGCGCCAGCGGGCACAGGGGGCTCTTTCCCTACAATGAGCAGTTCTTC. V is TRBV4-1 and J is TRBJ2-1, with 9 bases fitting TRBD1. With 8 bases clipped from V and 2 bases from J, the junction kept 10 bases outside the gene matches. CDR1 MGHRA and CDR2 YSYEKL come from the germline V gene. The length of the CDR3 is 16 residues.

This clone has a single count. The CDR3 loop is CASTLHGTLNTGELFF. In DNA form, the CDR3 reads TGTGCCAGCACTTTGCATGGGACTCTGAACACCGGGGAGCTGTTTTTT. The chain is built from TRBV28 and TRBJ2-2, with D maybe TRBD2 (6 bases). Germline CDR1 is MDHEN and CDR2 is SYDVKM. The V gene lost 7 bases and the J gene lost 1 base, with 16 bases spanning the gap. The CDR3 consists of 16 residues.

This clone was counted once. J is TRBJ2-7 and V is TRBV7-2; 13 nucleotides agree with TRBD2. The CDR3 totals 15 residues. CDR1 SGHTA and CDR2 FQGNSA come from the germline V gene. With V trimmed by 5 bases and J by 5 bases, 6 bases remained unmatched. The CDR3 region is CASSPGLAGVNEQYF. CDR3 bases: TGTGCCAGCAGCCCCGGACTAGCGGGAGTCAACGAGCAGTACTTC.

This clone was seen a single time. This chain uses TRBV27 with TRBJ1-5, with D perhaps matching TRBD1 (6 bases). The CDR3 spans 15 residues. V was cut by 5 bases and J by 1 base, with 12 bases left in between. Germline CDR1 and CDR2: MNHEY and SMNVEV (reference sequence). CDR3 nucleotides: TGTGCCAGCAGTAAACAGGGCCTAAGCAATCAGCCCCAGCATTTT. Protein: CASSKQGLSNQPQHF.

J is TRBJ2-2 and V is TRBV19; D may be TRBD2 (6 bases). The germline gives CDR1 LNHDA, CDR2 SQIVND (reference sequence). V lost 5 bases and J 3 bases, leaving 10 bases between the germline ends. This CDR3 has 14 amino acids. The CDR3 nucleotides are TGTGCCAGTAGTCAGGGCGGGGACACCGGGGAGCTGTTTTTT. It specifies CASSQGGDTGELFF.

V and J are TRBV6-6 and TRBJ1-5; 8 nucleotides match TRBD1. With 2 bases clipped from V and 6 bases from J, the junction kept 6 bases outside the gene matches. The CDR3 consists of 15 residues. The germline V gene encodes CDR1 MNHNY and CDR2 SVGAGI (reference sequence). CDR3 protein: CASSYEQGDGQPQHF. CDR3 coding DNA: TGTGCCAGCAGTTACGAACAGGGGGATGGTCAGCCCCAGCATTTT.

This clone was recorded only once. The gene calls are TRBV7-6 and TRBJ2-5; 8 bases are a match to TRBD2. The CDR3 loop spans 15 amino acids. V trimming: 1 base; J trimming: 2 bases; junction bases outside the gene matches: 3. Per the germline V gene, CDR1 is SGHVS and CDR2 is FNYEAQ. CDR3 sequence (DNA): TGTGCCAGCAGCTTAGTCGCGGGGGGTCAAGAGACCCAGTACTTC. Amino acids: CASSLVAGGQETQYF. The full variable domain, completed using reference TRBV7-6 and TRBJ2-5, is GAGVSQSPRYKVTKRGQDVALRCDPISGHVSLYWYRQALGQGPEFLTYFNYEAQQDKSGLPNDRFSAERPEGSISTLTIQRTEQRDSAMYRCASSLVAGGQETQYFGPGTRLLVL.

The genes are TRBV29-1 and TRBJ1-5; 10 bases align to TRBD1. V gave up 6 bases and J gave up 5 bases; unmatched junction bases: 7. The germline CDR1 and CDR2 sequences are SQVTM and ANQGSEA. This CDR3 is built from 14 residues. The CDR3 nucleotides are TGCAGCGTGGCGGGACAGGGGCCCGATCAGCCCCAGCATTTT. Protein: CSVAGQGPDQPQHF.

The V call is TRBV5-6, the J call TRBJ2-7, with 8 bases matching TRBD2. The CDR3 covers 14 residues. V lost 1 base to trimming and J lost 12 bases; unmatched junction nucleotides: 12. The V gene's germline CDR1 is SGHDT and CDR2 YYEEEE. CDR3 sequence (DNA): TGTGCCAGCAGCTTGAGAACAAGCGGGAGAGATAGGTACTTC. Encoded protein: CASSLRTSGRDRYF.

V and J are TRBV11-2 and TRBJ1-1; tentative D call: TRBD1 (6 bases). V lost 3 bases and J lost 5, with 7 bases in between. This CDR3 is built from 12 residues. Germline V gives CDR1 SGHAT, CDR2 FQNNGV. CDR3 sequence reads: CASSLQGTEAFF. The CDR3 DNA sequence: TGTGCCAGCAGCTTGCAGGGGACTGAAGCTTTCTTT.

As DNA, the CDR3 is TGTGCCAGCAGCTTAACGCCTAGCGGGACCAATGAGCAGTTCTTC. Translating it yields CASSLTPSGTNEQFF. J is TRBJ2-1 and V is TRBV7-3; TRBD2 matches 9 bases. V shed 0 bases and J 6 bases; nucleotides not matched to a gene: 3. CDR3 length equals 15 residues. Germline-derived CDR1 and CDR2 are SGHTA and FQGTGA.